The source of this T cell receptor beta chain is a study of monozygotic twins with inflammatory bowel disease. The study, taken as a whole, reports: T cell subtypes that differed could not be told apart.

Germline-derived CDR1 and CDR2 are SGHKS and YYEKEE (reference sequence). CDR3 length: 14 amino acids. A word on this clonotype: Its antigen is unidentified.

Two nested PCRs, roughly 16 and 10 cycles, amplified TCRalpha and TCRbeta cDNA. TCRdb processed the 5' RACE reads again and assigns one entry to each CDR3 protein, with no DNA. Seen in this sample are around 230,000 distinct CDR3 sequences; the ten most common clones hold approximately 1.6%. Sequencing input: blood. The clonotype comes from a human donor with ulcerative colitis or Crohn's disease, or a healthy co-twin of an affected twin (not recorded which). V gene TRBV5-5 combines with J gene TRBJ2-7; the TCRdb D gene call, TRBD1, has no DNA to confirm it. This CDR3 is CASSLEGAAYEQYF.